This T cell receptor beta chain was identified in a study of T and B cells in COVID-19 patients. Study-level results: Patients with COVID-19 reportedly showed strongly skewed T cell receptor beta variable and joining gene usage.

Each TRB amplification used about 230-550 ng of genomic DNA from blood. TRB rearrangements were amplified by multiplex PCR with BIOMED2 TRB-A/B primers. MiXCR, applied by TCRdb to the multiplex PCR reads, yields one record per CDR3 protein. The sample holds about 18,000 distinct CDR3 sequences, 36% seen once. This clonotype was seen a few times. Antigen: not known. This TCR came from a human donor with active COVID-19. Specimen: blood.

CDR3 coding DNA: TGTGCCAGCCGTACATATAGCAATCAGCCCCAGCATTTT. Protein product: CASRTYSNQPQHF. The chain is built from TRBV19 and TRBJ1-5; D gene ambiguous. Trimming pared 9 bases from V and 0 bases from J, leaving 9 bases between. The CDR3 extends over 13 amino acids. The germline V gene encodes CDR1 LNHDA and CDR2 SQIVND (reference sequence). The full variable domain, with the rest looked up from reference TRBV19 and TRBJ1-5, is DGGITQSPKYLFRKEGQNVTLSCEQNLNHDAMYWYRQDPGQGLRLIYYSQIVNDFQKGDIAEGYSVSREKKESFPLTVTSAQKNPTAFYLCASRTYSNQPQHFGDGTRLSIL.